The 10 T cell receptor beta chains reported below all come from one sample, sequenced in a study of OX40 agonist ivuxolimab in advanced cancers. The assay was immunoSEQ multiplex PCR, and TCRdb's table has in-frame clones only and misses some. This table holds approximately 59,000 clones, around four fifths found once. Sequences were derived from CD4+ or CD8+ T cells sorted from blood, sampled in a trial of the OX40 agonist ivuxolimab. Receptor source: an adult with an advanced solid tumor such as melanoma, head and neck, liver or kidney cancer.

In its sample, this clone was seen a few times. This rearrangement joins TRBV2 to TRBJ1-3, with D possibly being TRBD1 (5 bases). The CDR3 is 14 amino acids. Trimming shortened V by 8 bases and J by 2 bases, and 13 bases separated the two germline ends. Germline V CDR1 and CDR2: SNHLY, FYNNEI. DNA for the CDR3: TGTGCCAGCGCAACCGGGGGGGCTGGAAACACCATATATTTT. As protein: CASATGGAGNTIYF.

The J gene is TRBJ1-5, the V gene TRBV28, with 8 bases aligning to TRBD1. J lost 15 bases, V lost 0 bases, and 10 bases had no gene match. This CDR3 spans 14 amino acids. Germline CDR1 MDHEN, CDR2 SYDVKM. The chain's CDR3 is CASSLWGSGQGTHF. The CDR3 nucleotides are TGTGCCAGCAGTTTATGGGGTTCAGGACAGGGTACGCATTTT.

This clone was seen only once. The V call is TRBV18, the J call TRBJ2-1; no clear D. V gave up 0 bases and J gave up 8 bases, with 8 bases separating them. CDR3 length: 13 amino acids. Germline assignment: CDR1 KGHSH and CDR2 LQKENI. The CDR3 DNA reads as TGTGCCAGCTCACCACCCACCGCCGATGAGCAGTTCTTC. This gives the protein CASSPPTADEQFF.

This chain joins TRBV28 and TRBJ1-1; 8 positions agree with TRBD1. The trim removed 2 bases at V and 8 bases at J, leaving 4 bases unmatched. The germline CDR1 and CDR2 sequences are MDHEN and SYDVKM. The CDR3 length is 13 residues. The CDR3 loop reads CASSLAGQDEAFF. The CDR3 coding sequence is TGTGCCAGCAGTTTAGCGGGACAGGACGAAGCTTTCTTT.

The CDR3 nucleotides are TGTGCCAGCAGCTTAGTCGGTGGCAGGGCTGACGAGCAGTACTTC. This codes for CASSLVGGRADEQYF. The rearrangement joins TRBV7-6 to TRBJ2-7, with D maybe TRBD1 (5 bases). The germline V gene encodes CDR1 SGHVS and CDR2 FNYEAQ. The V gene lost 1 base and the J gene lost 5 bases, with 15 bases spanning the gap. The CDR3 runs 15 residues. Full variable domain (missing parts from reference TRBV7-6 and TRBJ2-7): GAGVSQSPRYKVTKRGQDVALRCDPISGHVSLYWYRQALGQGPEFLTYFNYEAQQDKSGLPNDRFSAERPEGSISTLTIQRTEQRDSAMYRCASSLVGGRADEQYFGPGTRLTVT.

The J gene is TRBJ2-3, the V gene TRBV7-3; TRBD2 matches 9 bases. The CDR3 length is 13 residues. In germline, CDR1 is SGHTA, CDR2 FQGTGA. With 10 bases clipped from V and 6 bases from J, the junction kept 8 bases outside the gene matches. The CDR3 loop reads CATSDGLADTQYF. CDR3 sequence (DNA): TGTGCCACCTCGGATGGACTAGCGGATACGCAGTATTTT. The entire variable domain, with the rest obtained from reference TRBV7-3 and TRBJ2-3, is as follows: GAGVSQTPSNKVTEKGKYVELRCDPISGHTALYWYRQSLGQGPEFLIYFQGTGAADDSGLPNDRFFAVRPEGSVSTLKIQRTERGDSAVYLCATSDGLADTQYFGPGTRLTVL.

The chain employs TRBV5-1 and TRBJ2-1; D is possibly TRBD1 or TRBD2 (6 bases each). Germline assignment: CDR1 SGHRS and CDR2 YFSETQ. This CDR3 contains 14 residues. Trimming took 6 bases from V and 5 from J, leaving 15 bases between them. For the CDR3, the DNA is TGCGCCAGCAAAGGGGGACTCGACGACAATGAGCAGTTCTTC. Its translation is CASKGGLDDNEQFF.

The V and J genes are TRBV6-1 and TRBJ2-2; perhaps TRBD1 as D (6 bases). The CDR3 is 13 residues long. Germline V gene sequence: CDR1 MNHNS, CDR2 SASEGT. Trimming removed 5 bases at V and 8 bases at J, with 12 bases between. CDR3 region: CASSITGTGELFF. The CDR3 DNA sequence: TGTGCCAGCAGTATTACCGGGACAGGGGAGCTGTTTTTT.

The table lists this clone with a few counts. An end of the junction does not agree with germline; a read error may underlie this. The genes are TRBV7-2 and TRBJ2-2; 7 nucleotides align to TRBD2. The CDR3 runs to 16 residues. CDR1 SGHTA and CDR2 FQGNSA come from the germline V gene. CDR3 coding DNA: TGTGCCAGCAGCTTAGCGGGGGGGAGGAACGCCGGGGAGCTGTTTTTT. This gives the protein CASSLAGGRNAGELFF.

V usage is TRBV12-5 and J usage is TRBJ2-5; the match to TRBD1 covers 12 bases. CDR1 is LGHNT, CDR2 FRNRAP, per germline. Trimming cost V 7 bases and J 5 bases; bases outside gene matches: 8. This CDR3 region has 15 residues. The CDR3 loop reads CASAPGTGGEETQYF. The DNA for the CDR3 is TGTGCTAGTGCCCCTGGGACAGGGGGCGAGGAGACCCAGTACTTC.